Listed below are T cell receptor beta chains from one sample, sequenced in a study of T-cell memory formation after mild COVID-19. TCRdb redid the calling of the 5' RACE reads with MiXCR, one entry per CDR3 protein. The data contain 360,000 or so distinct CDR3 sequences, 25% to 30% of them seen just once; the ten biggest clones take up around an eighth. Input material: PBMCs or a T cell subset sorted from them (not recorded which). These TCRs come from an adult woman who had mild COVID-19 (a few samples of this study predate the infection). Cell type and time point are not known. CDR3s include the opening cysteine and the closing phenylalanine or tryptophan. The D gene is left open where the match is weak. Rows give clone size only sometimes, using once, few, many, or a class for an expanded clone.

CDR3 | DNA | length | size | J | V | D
CASSRGHLQYF | TGTGCCAGCAGCCGGGGACATCTTCAGTACTTC | 11 | . | TRBJ2-4 | TRBV6-5 | .
CASNRDREAEAFF | TGTGCCAGCAACCGGGACAGGGAGGCTGAAGCTTTCTTT | 13 | . | TRBJ1-1 | TRBV2 | TRBD1
CASSQVENTEAFF | TGTGCCAGCAGTCAGGTGGAGAACACTGAAGCTTTCTTT | 13 | few | TRBJ1-1 | TRBV2 | .
CASSRPGEQYF | TGTGCCAGCAGCCGGCCGGGCGAGCAGTACTTC | 11 | . | TRBJ2-7 | TRBV6-2/TRBV6-3 | .
CASSPHRGARAEAFF | TGTGCCAGCAGCCCGCACAGGGGGGCAAGGGCTGAAGCTTTCTTT | 15 | . | TRBJ1-1 | TRBV11-2 | TRBD1
CASSPAGGMNTEAFF | TGTGCCAGCTCTCCCGCTGGAGGGATGAACACTGAAGCTTTCTTT | 15 | . | TRBJ1-1 | TRBV18 | .
CASSRQTGAYEQYF | TGCGCCAGCAGCCGGCAGACAGGGGCCTACGAGCAGTACTTC | 14 | . | TRBJ2-7 | TRBV4-1 | TRBD1
CASSLQGLAKNIQYF | TGCGCCAGCAGCCTACAGGGTTTAGCCAAAAACATTCAGTACTTC | 15 | . | TRBJ2-4 | TRBV5-1 | .
CASSHPGSLGEQFF | TGTGCCAGCAGCCACCCGGGGAGTTTAGGTGAGCAGTTCTTC | 14 | . | TRBJ2-1 | TRBV7-3 | .
CSVIGDTNYGYTF | TGCAGCGTCATCGGGGACACAAACTATGGCTACACCTTC | 13 | many | TRBJ1-2 | TRBV29-1 | .
CASSSITNRGGFSYEQYF | TGTGCCAGCAGCTCAATAACGAACAGGGGAGGCTTTTCCTACGAGCAGTACTTC | 18 | few | TRBJ2-7 | TRBV5-5 | .
CASSSTGVYTEAFF | TGCGCCAGCAGCTCAACAGGGGTTTACACTGAAGCTTTCTTT | 14 | few | TRBJ1-1 | TRBV5-1 | TRBD1
CASSPTSSFTDTQYF | TGTGCCAGCAGCCCGACTAGCTCCTTCACAGATACGCAGTATTTT | 15 | few | TRBJ2-3 | TRBV7-3 | TRBD2
CASSQFTGTQSGVVGQYF | TGCGCCAGCAGCCAATTCACCGGGACTCAAAGCGGGGTTGTTGGGCAGTACTTC | 18 | few | TRBJ2-7 | TRBV4-3 | TRBD2
CASSFRSSYEQYF | TGTGCCAGCAGCTTTAGGTCCTCCTACGAGCAGTACTTC | 13 | many | TRBJ2-7 | TRBV7-9 | .
CASSLDLAGGPVQYF | TGTGCCAGCAGCTTAGACCTAGCGGGAGGGCCGGTGCAGTACTTC | 15 | . | TRBJ2-7 | TRBV7-2 | TRBD2
CASSMDGETQYF | TGCGCCAGCAGCATGGACGGGGAGACCCAGTACTTC | 12 | . | TRBJ2-5 | TRBV5-1 | .
CASARGTFYEQYF | TGTGCCAGCGCTCGCGGGACTTTCTACGAGCAGTACTTC | 13 | many | TRBJ2-7 | TRBV7-2 | .
CASSPVIARSPYEQYF | TGCGCCAGCAGCCCGGTCATTGCGAGATCCCCCTACGAGCAGTACTTC | 16 | few | TRBJ2-7 | TRBV5-1 | .
CASSSNPVGAGYGYTF | TGCGCCAGCAGCTCGAACCCGGTAGGGGCGGGCTATGGCTACACCTTC | 16 | few | TRBJ1-2 | TRBV5-1 | .
CASSELQGRYEQYF | TGTGCCAGCAGTGAACTCCAGGGCAGGTACGAGCAGTACTTC | 14 | few | TRBJ2-7 | TRBV25-1 | .
CSASSGGEVRDTQYF | TGCAGTGCTAGCTCGGGGGGGGAGGTGCGAGATACGCAGTATTTT | 15 | many | TRBJ2-3 | TRBV20-1 | TRBD2
CASSVLAGGPNEQFF | TGTGCCAGCAGTGTCCTAGCGGGAGGGCCCAATGAGCAGTTCTTC | 15 | many | TRBJ2-1 | TRBV6-5 | TRBD2
CASSKDRVGQPQHF | TGTGCCAGCAGCAAGGACAGGGTAGGTCAGCCCCAGCATTTT | 14 | . | TRBJ1-5 | TRBV7-9 | TRBD1
CASVEQNTGELFF | TGTGCCAGCGTCGAACAGAACACCGGGGAGCTGTTTTTT | 13 | . | TRBJ2-2 | TRBV25-1 | .
CASSQDRPGTSGSGLAEQYF | TGTGCCAGCAGCCAAGATAGGCCGGGGACTAGCGGGAGTGGTCTTGCCGAGCAGTACTTC | 20 | few | TRBJ2-7 | TRBV4-2 | TRBD2
CASSQDRGSGDQYF | TGCGCCAGCAGCCAAGACAGGGGGTCAGGGGACCAGTACTTC | 14 | few | TRBJ2-5 | TRBV5-1 | TRBD1
CATSDPGTANTGELFF | TGTGCCACCAGTGATCCCGGAACAGCGAACACCGGGGAGCTGTTTTTT | 16 | . | TRBJ2-2 | TRBV24-1 | .
CASSAGLPYEQYF | TGTGCCAGCAGCGCGGGCCTCCCCTACGAGCAGTACTTC | 13 | . | TRBJ2-7 | TRBV9 | .
CASSQGGLEQYF | TGTGCCAGCAGTCAGGGAGGTCTCGAGCAGTACTTC | 12 | . | TRBJ2-7 | TRBV25-1 | .
CASGRAGETQYF | TGTGCCAGCGGCCGGGCGGGGGAGACCCAGTACTTC | 12 | many | TRBJ2-5 | TRBV7-9 | .
CASSFSQGQAFF | TGTGCCAGCAGCTTCTCACAGGGGCAAGCTTTCTTT | 12 | many | TRBJ1-1 | TRBV7-3 | TRBD1
CASSRHVADTQYF | TGTGCCAGCAGCCGACATGTCGCGGATACGCAGTATTTT | 13 | few | TRBJ2-3 | TRBV7-6 | .
CSGGPRSYNEQFF | TGCAGCGGGGGACCTCGCTCCTACAATGAGCAGTTCTTC | 13 | . | TRBJ2-1 | TRBV29-1 | .
CASSPAAGGTNEQFF | TGTGCCAGCAGCCCCGCCGCGGGAGGCACCAATGAGCAGTTCTTC | 15 | few | TRBJ2-1 | TRBV6-5 | TRBD2
CASRSGTGEIDTQYF | TGTGCCAGCAGATCCGGGACAGGGGAGATTGATACGCAGTATTTT | 15 | . | TRBJ2-3 | TRBV7-9 | TRBD1
CASSPGEYTDTQYF | TGTGCCAGTAGCCCAGGGGAGTACACAGATACGCAGTATTTT | 14 | . | TRBJ2-3 | TRBV19 | .
CASSLELGGGEQYF | TGTGCCAGCAGCTTAGAACTCGGTGGGGGCGAGCAGTACTTC | 14 | . | TRBJ2-7 | TRBV11-3 | .
CASSQTGQYGYTF | TGTGCCAGCAGCCAGACAGGGCAGTATGGCTACACCTTC | 13 | few | TRBJ1-2 | TRBV7-2 | TRBD1
CASSVPGLAAYTGELFF | TGTGCCAGCAGTGTGCCGGGACTAGCGGCCTACACCGGGGAGCTGTTTTTT | 17 | . | TRBJ2-2 | TRBV2 | TRBD2
CASSFTGNPPYEQYF | TGCGCCAGCAGCTTCACAGGGAATCCCCCCTACGAGCAGTACTTC | 15 | . | TRBJ2-7 | TRBV5-1 | .
CASTVDGDRTDTQYF | TGTGCCAGCACTGTGGACGGGGACCGCACAGATACGCAGTATTTT | 15 | . | TRBJ2-3 | TRBV4-2 | .
CASSQSSGGNTIYF | TGTGCCAGCAGCCAATCGTCGGGGGGAAACACCATATATTTT | 14 | . | TRBJ1-3 | TRBV16 | .